These T cell receptor beta chains were read from a single sample in a study of human T cells and chemical hapten exposure. TCRdb reprocessed the 5' RACE reads via MiXCR and lists one record per CDR3 protein. The sample contains 110,000 to 150,000 distinct CDR3 sequences, roughly 4% of which appear only once. These receptors all come from a female donor in good health. CDR3s include the opening cysteine and the closing phenylalanine or tryptophan. Fields, in order: CDR3 protein, V gene, J gene.

CDR3 protein: CARASGLYFSNQPQHF
V gene: TRBV6-5
J gene: TRBJ1-5

CDR3 protein: CASSSGQGAMFGANVLTF
V gene: TRBV9
J gene: TRBJ2-6

CDR3 protein: CATSDSQRGNTEAFF
V gene: TRBV24-1
J gene: TRBJ1-1

CDR3 protein: CSSGLAEETQYF
V gene: TRBV20-1
J gene: TRBJ2-5

CDR3 protein: CASSFFGPDYEQYF
V gene: TRBV5-1
J gene: TRBJ2-7

CDR3 protein: CASSYGDRVFDEQFF
V gene: TRBV6-5
J gene: TRBJ2-1

CDR3 protein: CASSLGRENIQYF
V gene: TRBV7-3
J gene: TRBJ2-4

CDR3 protein: CASSTSTGTYNQPQHF
V gene: TRBV7-9
J gene: TRBJ1-5

CDR3 protein: CASSASQITGGNTEAFF
V gene: TRBV18
J gene: TRBJ1-1

CDR3 protein: CSARDPRGGGYNEQFF
V gene: TRBV20-1
J gene: TRBJ2-1

CDR3 protein: CSAIFRDRGSFENIQYF
V gene: TRBV20-1
J gene: TRBJ2-4

CDR3 protein: CASSNTGTGGPQPQHF
V gene: TRBV27
J gene: TRBJ1-5

CDR3 protein: CASSQDWSGTQSPLHF
V gene: TRBV14
J gene: TRBJ1-6

CDR3 protein: CASSLQTGTHEQYF
V gene: TRBV7-3
J gene: TRBJ2-7

CDR3 protein: CASSQDSRGEAAHTDTQYF
V gene: TRBV4-2
J gene: TRBJ2-3

CDR3 protein: CAISVGGQGRFQAFF
V gene: TRBV10-3
J gene: TRBJ1-1

CDR3 protein: CASMTYQGSDTQYF
V gene: TRBV27
J gene: TRBJ2-3

CDR3 protein: CASYKDPGFNGYTF
V gene: TRBV27
J gene: TRBJ1-2

CDR3 protein: CASSSRLVAQPQHF
V gene: TRBV12-3/TRBV12-4
J gene: TRBJ1-5

CDR3 protein: CASSLHTGGEQYF
V gene: TRBV7-9
J gene: TRBJ2-7

CDR3 protein: CASSLTWTSGGPLGTGELFF
V gene: TRBV7-2
J gene: TRBJ2-2

CDR3 protein: CASSPETGSTDTQYF
V gene: TRBV7-8
J gene: TRBJ2-3

CDR3 protein: CASSFNPVSSARNEQFF
V gene: TRBV12-3/TRBV12-4
J gene: TRBJ2-1

CDR3 protein: CASSEASRDGYTF
V gene: TRBV6-1
J gene: TRBJ1-2

CDR3 protein: CASSPDSSSGNTIYF
V gene: TRBV7-2
J gene: TRBJ1-3

CDR3 protein: CASNANPGTTYGYTF
V gene: TRBV27
J gene: TRBJ1-2

CDR3 protein: CASSLRGMTGDGYTF
V gene: TRBV7-3
J gene: TRBJ1-2